Reported below is one T cell receptor beta chain. Authors' processing steps: Nucleated cell number was recorded as an estimate derived from reference gene primer amplification. The repertoire was sequenced with immunoSEQ multiplex PCR; TCRdb's copy has only in-frame clones and lacks some. V, J and clone size derive from that table, while D and trimming were established from the DNA sequence. The repertoire holds around 260,000 clones, 84% seen once, with 4% to 5% in the top ten. The data stem from a study of blood T cell repertoires in COVID-19. Study information: The origin of the acute and convalescent COVID-19 samples was the United States, Italy and Spain. PBMCs, B-cell-depleted T cells, or T cells provided the cDNA or gDNA that made up the material.

V lost 4 bases to trimming and J lost 4 bases, with 20 bases between them. Germline-derived CDR1 and CDR2 are SGHTA and FQGNSA. This CDR3 has 17 residues. The sample comprised peripheral blood. This TCR came from a man between 60 and 75 years old with acute or convalescent COVID-19. The chain carries TRBV7-2 and TRBJ1-5; possibly TRBD1 for D (5 bases). In nucleotides, the CDR3 is TGTGCCAGCAGCTCCATAGCGGGACGGGGGATTAATCAGCCCCAGCATTTT. Translated, it gives CASSSIAGRGINQPQHF.